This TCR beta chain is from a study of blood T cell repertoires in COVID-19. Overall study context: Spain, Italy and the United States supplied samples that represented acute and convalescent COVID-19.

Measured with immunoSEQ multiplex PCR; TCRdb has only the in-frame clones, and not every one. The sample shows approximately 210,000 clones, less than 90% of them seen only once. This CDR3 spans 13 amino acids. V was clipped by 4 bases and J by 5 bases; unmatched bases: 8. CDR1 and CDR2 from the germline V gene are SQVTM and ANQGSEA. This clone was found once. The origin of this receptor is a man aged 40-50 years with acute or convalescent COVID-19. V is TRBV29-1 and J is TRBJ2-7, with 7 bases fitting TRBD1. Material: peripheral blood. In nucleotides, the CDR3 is TGCAGCGTTGGGCCTACAGGGGTGGACGAGCAGTACTTC. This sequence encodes CSVGPTGVDEQYF.